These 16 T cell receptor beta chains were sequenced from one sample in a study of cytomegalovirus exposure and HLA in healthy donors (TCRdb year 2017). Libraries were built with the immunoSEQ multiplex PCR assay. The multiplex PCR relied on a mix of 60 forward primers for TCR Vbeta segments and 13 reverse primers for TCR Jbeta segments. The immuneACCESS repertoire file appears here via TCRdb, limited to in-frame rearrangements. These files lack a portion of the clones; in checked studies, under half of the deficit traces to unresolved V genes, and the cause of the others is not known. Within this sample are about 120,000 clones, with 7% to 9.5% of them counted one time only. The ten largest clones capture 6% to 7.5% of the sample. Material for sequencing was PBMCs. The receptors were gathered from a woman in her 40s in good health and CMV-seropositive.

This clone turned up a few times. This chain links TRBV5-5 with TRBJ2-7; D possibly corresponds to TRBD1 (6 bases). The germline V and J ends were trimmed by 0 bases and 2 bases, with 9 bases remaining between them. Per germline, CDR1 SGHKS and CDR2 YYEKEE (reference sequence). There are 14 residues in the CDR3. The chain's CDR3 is CASSLETGTYEQYF. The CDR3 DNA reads TGTGCCAGCAGCTTGGAAACAGGGACCTACGAGCAGTACTTC.

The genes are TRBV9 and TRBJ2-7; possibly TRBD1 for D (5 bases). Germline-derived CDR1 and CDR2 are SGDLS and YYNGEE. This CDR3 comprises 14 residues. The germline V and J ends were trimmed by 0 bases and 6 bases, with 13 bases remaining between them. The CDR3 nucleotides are TGTGCCAGCAGCGTAGGACAGATCGCGGCCGAGCAGTACTTC. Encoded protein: CASSVGQIAAEQYF.

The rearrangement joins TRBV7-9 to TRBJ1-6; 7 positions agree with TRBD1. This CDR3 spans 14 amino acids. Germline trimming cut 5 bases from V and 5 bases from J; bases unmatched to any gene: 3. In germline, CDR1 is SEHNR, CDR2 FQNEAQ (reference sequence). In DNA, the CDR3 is TGTGCCAGCAGCCCGACAGGGAATAATTCACCCCTCCACTTT. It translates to CASSPTGNNSPLHF.

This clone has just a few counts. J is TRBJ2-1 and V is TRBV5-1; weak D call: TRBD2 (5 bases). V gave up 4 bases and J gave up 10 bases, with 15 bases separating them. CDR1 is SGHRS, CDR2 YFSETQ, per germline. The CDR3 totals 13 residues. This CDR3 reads CASSTSLVVEQFF. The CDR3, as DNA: TGCGCCAGCAGCACCTCACTAGTGGTCGAGCAGTTCTTC.

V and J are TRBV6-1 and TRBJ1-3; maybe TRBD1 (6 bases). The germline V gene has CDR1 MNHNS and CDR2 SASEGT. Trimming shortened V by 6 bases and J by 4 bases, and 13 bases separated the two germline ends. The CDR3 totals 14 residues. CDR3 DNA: TGTGCCAGCAGCCAGGGGAGATCCGGAAACACCATATATTTT. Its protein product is CASSQGRSGNTIYF.

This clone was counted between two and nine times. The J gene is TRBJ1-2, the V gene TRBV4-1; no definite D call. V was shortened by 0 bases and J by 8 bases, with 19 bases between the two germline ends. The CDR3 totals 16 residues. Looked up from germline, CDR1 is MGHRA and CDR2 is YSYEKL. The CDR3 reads CASSQDIRSTITGYTF. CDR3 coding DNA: TGCGCCAGCAGCCAAGATATCAGATCCACTATTACCGGCTACACCTTC.

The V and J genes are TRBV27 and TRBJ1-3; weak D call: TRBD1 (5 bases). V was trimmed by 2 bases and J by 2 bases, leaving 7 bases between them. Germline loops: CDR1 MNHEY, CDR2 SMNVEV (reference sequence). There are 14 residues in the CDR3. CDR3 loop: CASSLRGAGNTIYF. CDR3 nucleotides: TGTGCCAGCAGTTTAAGGGGTGCTGGAAACACCATATATTTT.

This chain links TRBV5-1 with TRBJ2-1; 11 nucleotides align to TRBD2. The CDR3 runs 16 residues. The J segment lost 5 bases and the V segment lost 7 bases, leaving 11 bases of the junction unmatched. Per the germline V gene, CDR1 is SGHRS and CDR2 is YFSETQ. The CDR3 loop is CASQRASGGTNNEQFF. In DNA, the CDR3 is TGCGCCAGCCAGAGGGCTAGCGGGGGGACCAACAATGAGCAGTTCTTC.

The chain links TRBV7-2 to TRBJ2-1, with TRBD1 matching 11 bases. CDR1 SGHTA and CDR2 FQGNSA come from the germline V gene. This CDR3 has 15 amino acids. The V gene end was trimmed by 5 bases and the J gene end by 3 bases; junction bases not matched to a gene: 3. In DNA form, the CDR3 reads TGTGCCAGCAGCACGGGACAGGGGGTCTACAATGAGCAGTTCTTC. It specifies CASSTGQGVYNEQFF.

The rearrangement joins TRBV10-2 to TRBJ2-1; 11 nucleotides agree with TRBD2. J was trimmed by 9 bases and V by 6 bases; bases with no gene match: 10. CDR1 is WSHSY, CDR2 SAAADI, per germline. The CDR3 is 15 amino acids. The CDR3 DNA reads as TGCGCCAGCAGCTTTAGCGGGGGGGCAGTAGGTGAGCAGTTCTTC. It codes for CASSFSGGAVGEQFF.

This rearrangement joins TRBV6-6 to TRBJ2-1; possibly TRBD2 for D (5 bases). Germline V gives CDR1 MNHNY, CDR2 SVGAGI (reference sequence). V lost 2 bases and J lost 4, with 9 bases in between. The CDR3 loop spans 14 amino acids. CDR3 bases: TGTGCCAGCAGTTACCGTGGAGGTTACAATGAGCAGTTCTTC. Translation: CASSYRGGYNEQFF.

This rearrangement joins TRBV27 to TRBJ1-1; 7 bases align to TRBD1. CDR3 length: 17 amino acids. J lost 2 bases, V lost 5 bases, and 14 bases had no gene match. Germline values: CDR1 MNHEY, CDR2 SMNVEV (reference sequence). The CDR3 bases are TGTGCCAGCAGTCTACGACAGGGAAGAATCATCAACACTGAAGCTTTCTTT. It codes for CASSLRQGRIINTEAFF.

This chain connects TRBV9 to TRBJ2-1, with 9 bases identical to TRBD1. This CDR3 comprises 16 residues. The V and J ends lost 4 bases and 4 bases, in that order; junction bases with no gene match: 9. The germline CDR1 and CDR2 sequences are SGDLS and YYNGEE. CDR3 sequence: CASSISGTGLYNEQFF. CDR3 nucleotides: TGTGCCAGCAGCATTTCCGGGACAGGGCTTTACAATGAGCAGTTCTTC.

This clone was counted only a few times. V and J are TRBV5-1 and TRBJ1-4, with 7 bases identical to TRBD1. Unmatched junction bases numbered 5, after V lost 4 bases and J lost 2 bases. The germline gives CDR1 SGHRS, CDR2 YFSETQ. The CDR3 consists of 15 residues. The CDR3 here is CASSLKTGTNEKLFF. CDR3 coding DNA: TGCGCCAGCAGCCTCAAGACAGGGACTAATGAAAAACTGTTTTTT.

The CDR3 DNA reads as TGTGCCAGCAGCTCGACTAGCAGGGAGACCCAGTACTTC. This translates into CASSSTSRETQYF. This rearrangement joins TRBV11-3 to TRBJ2-5, with 7 bases that match TRBD2. V shed 4 bases, J shed 5 bases, and the junction held 4 bases outside the gene matches. CDR1 is SGHNT and CDR2 is YENEEA in the germline V gene. The CDR3 totals 13 residues.

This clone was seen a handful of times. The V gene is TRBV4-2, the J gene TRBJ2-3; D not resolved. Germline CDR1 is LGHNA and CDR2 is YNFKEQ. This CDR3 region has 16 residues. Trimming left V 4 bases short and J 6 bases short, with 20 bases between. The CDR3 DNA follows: TGTGCCAGCAGCCCGCTGTTTCGGAGCGATAGCGATACGCAGTATTTT. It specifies CASSPLFRSDSDTQYF.